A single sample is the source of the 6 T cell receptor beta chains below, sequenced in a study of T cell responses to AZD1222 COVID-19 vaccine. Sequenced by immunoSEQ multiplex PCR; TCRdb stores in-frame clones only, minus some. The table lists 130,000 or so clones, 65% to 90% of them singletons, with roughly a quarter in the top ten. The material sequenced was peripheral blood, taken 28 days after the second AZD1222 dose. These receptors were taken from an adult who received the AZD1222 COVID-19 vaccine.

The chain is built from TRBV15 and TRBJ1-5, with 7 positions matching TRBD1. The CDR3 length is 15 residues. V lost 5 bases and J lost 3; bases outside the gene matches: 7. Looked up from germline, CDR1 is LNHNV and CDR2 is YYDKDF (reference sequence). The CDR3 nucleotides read TGTGCCACCAGCGGACAGGTGAATTACAATCAGCCCCAGCATTTT. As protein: CATSGQVNYNQPQHF.

The CDR3 region is CAWSPGVGYTF. CDR3 DNA: TGTGCCTGGAGCCCGGGGGTTGGCTACACCTTC. V and J are TRBV30 and TRBJ1-2; tentative D call: TRBD1 (5 bases). V lost 3 bases, J lost 7 bases, and 9 bases lay in between. The germline V gene encodes CDR1 GTSNPN and CDR2 SVGIG (reference sequence). The CDR3 loop spans 11 amino acids.

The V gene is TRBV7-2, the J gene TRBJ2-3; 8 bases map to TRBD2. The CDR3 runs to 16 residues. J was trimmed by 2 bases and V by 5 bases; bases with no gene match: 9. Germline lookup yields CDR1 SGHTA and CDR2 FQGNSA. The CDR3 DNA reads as TGTGCCAGCAGCGAAGGACTAGCAGAGGACACAGATACGCAGTATTTT. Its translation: CASSEGLAEDTDTQYF. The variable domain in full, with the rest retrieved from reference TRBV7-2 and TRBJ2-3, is GAGVSQSPSNKVTEKGKDVELRCDPISGHTALYWYRQSLGQGLEFLIYFQGNSAPDKSGLPSDRFSAERTGGSVSTLTIQRTQQEDSAVYLCASSEGLAEDTDTQYFGPGTRLTVL.

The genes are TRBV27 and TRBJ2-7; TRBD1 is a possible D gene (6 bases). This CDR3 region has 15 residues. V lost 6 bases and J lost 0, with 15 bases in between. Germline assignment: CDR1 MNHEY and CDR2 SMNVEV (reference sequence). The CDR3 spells CASSLMDSTSYEQYF. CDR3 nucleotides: TGTGCCAGCAGCCTGATGGACAGTACCTCCTACGAGCAGTACTTC.

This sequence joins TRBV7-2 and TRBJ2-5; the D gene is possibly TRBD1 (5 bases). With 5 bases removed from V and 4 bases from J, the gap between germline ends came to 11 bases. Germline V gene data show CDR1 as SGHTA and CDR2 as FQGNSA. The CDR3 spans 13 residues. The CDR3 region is CASSAHRGETQYF. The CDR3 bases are TGTGCCAGCAGCGCCCATAGGGGAGAGACCCAGTACTTC.

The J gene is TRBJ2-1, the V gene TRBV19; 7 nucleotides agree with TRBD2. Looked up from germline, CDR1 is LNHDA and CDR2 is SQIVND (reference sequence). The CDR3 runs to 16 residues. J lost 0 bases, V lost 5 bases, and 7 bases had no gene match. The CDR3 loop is CASSLRAGNSYNEQFF. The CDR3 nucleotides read TGTGCCAGTAGTTTGCGAGCGGGGAACTCCTACAATGAGCAGTTCTTC.